Shown below are 7 T cell receptor beta chains from a single sample sequenced in a study of blood T cell repertoires in COVID-19 (dated by TCRdb to the early 2020s). Libraries were constructed by the immunoSEQ multiplex PCR assay. TCRdb carries this immuneACCESS record with in-frame sequences only. Its versions omit some clonotypes, under half of them owing to an unresolved V gene in the studies checked, with the rest unexplained. The sample table records 100,000 or so clones; around 81% of these occur just once. The top ten hold less than 45% of the sample. The sequencing input was peripheral blood. These receptors all come from an older man with acute or convalescent COVID-19.

The rearrangement links TRBV20-1 to TRBJ2-7; a weak D match, TRBD2 (5 bases). Looked up from germline, CDR1 is DFQATT and CDR2 is SNEGSKA (reference sequence). The CDR3 is 11 residues long. V was shortened by 3 bases and J by 4 bases, with 7 bases between the two germline ends. CDR3 nucleotides: TGCAGTGCTAGTCGGACTTACGAGCAGTACTTC. Encoded protein: CSASRTYEQYF.

In this sample, this clone turned up a few times. The J gene is TRBJ2-7, the V gene TRBV3-1 (or the pseudogene TRBV3-2), with D tentatively TRBD1 (8 bases). Germline V lookup: CDR1 LGHDT, CDR2 YNNKEL (reference sequence). CDR3 size: 17 residues. V was cut by 0 bases and J by 2 bases, with 17 bases left in between. CDR3 in amino acids: CASSQDSGQGAPYEQYF. The CDR3, as DNA: TGTGCCAGCAGCCAAGATAGCGGGCAGGGGGCTCCCTACGAGCAGTACTTC.

The chain is built from TRBV12-5 and TRBJ2-7; 12 nucleotides agree with TRBD1. The CDR3 is 15 amino acids. Trimming removed 6 bases from V and 7 bases from J; junction bases left unmatched: 10. CDR1 is LGHNT, CDR2 FRNRAP, per germline. The CDR3 sequence is CASGHRDRGLWEQYF. DNA for the CDR3: TGTGCTAGTGGCCACCGGGACAGGGGGCTTTGGGAGCAGTACTTC.

This chain's CDR3 is CAWSGLGDGYTF. In DNA form, the CDR3 reads TGTGCCTGGAGTGGGTTAGGGGATGGCTACACCTTC. The chain joins TRBV30 to TRBJ1-2; D is possibly TRBD1 (5 bases). The CDR3 sequence is 12 residues long. Germline V lookup: CDR1 GTSNPN, CDR2 SVGIG (reference sequence). V was shortened by 1 base and J by 6 bases, with 9 bases between the two germline ends.

This chain connects TRBV28 to TRBJ1-5; unclear D gene. The germline V gene encodes CDR1 MDHEN and CDR2 SYDVKM. The length of the CDR3 is 13 residues. V dropped 6 bases and J dropped 7 bases, with 13 bases sitting between them. For the CDR3, the DNA is TGTGCCAGCAGCCCTCAACAGCTACAGCCCCAGCATTTT. Its translation is CASSPQQLQPQHF.

The chain recombines TRBV29-1 with TRBJ2-7, with D tentatively TRBD2 (5 bases). Per the germline V gene, CDR1 is SQVTM and CDR2 is ANQGSEA. Deletions cut 3 bases from V and 2 bases from J, with 8 bases between. CDR3 length equals 12 residues. CDR3 sequence (DNA): TGCAGCGTTGAGACTACCACCTACGAGCAGTACTTC. Encoded protein: CSVETTTYEQYF.

The chain has TRBV7-3 and TRBJ2-3, with D unresolved. V lost 1 base and J lost 2, with 4 bases in between. The length of the CDR3 is 13 residues. Germline loops: CDR1 SGHTA, CDR2 FQGTGA. CDR3 DNA: TGTGCCAGCAGCTTAATAGCCACAGATACGCAGTATTTT. Translated: CASSLIATDTQYF.